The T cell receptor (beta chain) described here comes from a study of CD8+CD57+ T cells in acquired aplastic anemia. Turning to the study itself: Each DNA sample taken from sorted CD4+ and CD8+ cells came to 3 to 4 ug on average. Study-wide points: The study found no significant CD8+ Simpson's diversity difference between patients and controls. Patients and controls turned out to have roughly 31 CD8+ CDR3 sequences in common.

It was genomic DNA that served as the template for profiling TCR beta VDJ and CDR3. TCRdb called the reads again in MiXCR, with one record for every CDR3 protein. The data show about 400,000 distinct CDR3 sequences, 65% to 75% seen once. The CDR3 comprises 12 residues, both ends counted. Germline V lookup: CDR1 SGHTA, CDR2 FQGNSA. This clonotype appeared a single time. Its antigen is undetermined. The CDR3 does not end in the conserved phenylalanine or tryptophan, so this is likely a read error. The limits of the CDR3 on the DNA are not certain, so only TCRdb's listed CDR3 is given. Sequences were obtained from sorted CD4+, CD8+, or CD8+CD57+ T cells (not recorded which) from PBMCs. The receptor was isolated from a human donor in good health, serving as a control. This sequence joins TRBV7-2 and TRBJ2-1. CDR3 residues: CASSFFLGKQIL.